This T cell receptor (beta chain) emerged from a study of T cell changes during pregnancy in multiple sclerosis. This CDR3 has 13 residues. Looked up from germline, CDR1 is SQVTM and CDR2 is ANQGSEA. The V gene end was trimmed by 6 bases and the J gene end by 8 bases; junction bases not matched to a gene: 10. Here immunoSEQ multiplex PCR was the method, and the copy in TCRdb shows in-frame clones only, minus some. The table lists approximately 46,000 clones, nearly 90% of them singletons. Sequencing was performed on CD4+ T cells from peripheral blood mononuclear cells, taken after pregnancy. The origin of this receptor is a female donor with multiple sclerosis, enrolled in a pregnancy study. The rearrangement uses TRBV29-1 and TRBJ1-2; TRBD1 matches at 9 bases. The DNA for the CDR3 is TGCAGCGTGGGAGGACAGGGGAGAGGAGGCTACACCTTC. Its protein product is CSVGGQGRGGYTF.